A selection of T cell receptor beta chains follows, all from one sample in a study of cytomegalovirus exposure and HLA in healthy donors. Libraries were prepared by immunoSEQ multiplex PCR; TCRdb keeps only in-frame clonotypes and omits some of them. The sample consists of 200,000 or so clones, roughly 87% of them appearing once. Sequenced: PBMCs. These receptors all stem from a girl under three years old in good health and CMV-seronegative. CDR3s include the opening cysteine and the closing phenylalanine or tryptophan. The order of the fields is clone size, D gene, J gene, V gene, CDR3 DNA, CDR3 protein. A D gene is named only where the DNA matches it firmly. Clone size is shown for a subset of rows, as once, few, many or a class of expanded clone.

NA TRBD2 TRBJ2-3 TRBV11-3 TGTGCCAGCAGCTTATCTGGCGGGAGGGGAGATACGCAGTATTTT CASSLSGGRGDTQYF
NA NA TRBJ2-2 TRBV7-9 TGTGCCAGCAGCTTACGTCCTGGGCAGTCCACCGGGGAGCTGTTTTTT CASSLRPGQSTGELFF
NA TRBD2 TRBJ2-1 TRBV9 TGTGCCAGCAGCGAGCGGGAGCTGGTTAAGTTCTTC CASSERELVKFF
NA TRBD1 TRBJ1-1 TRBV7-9 TGTGCCAGCAGTTCCACACCAGGGGGGATGAACACTGAAGCTTTCTTT CASSSTPGGMNTEAFF
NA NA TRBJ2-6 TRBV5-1 TGCGCCAGCAGCTTGGTCGGTCCTGGGGCCAACGTCCTGACTTTC CASSLVGPGANVLTF
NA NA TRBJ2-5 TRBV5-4 TGTGCCAGCAGGACTAGATCGGGTGGGCAAGAGACCCAGTACTTC CASRTRSGGQETQYF
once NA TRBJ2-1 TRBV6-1 TGTGCCAGCAGTGAGTGGAGGGATGAGCAGTTCTTC CASSEWRDEQFF
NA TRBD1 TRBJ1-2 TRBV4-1 TGCGCCAGCAGCCAGTACGACAGGGGAGGAGGCTACACCTTC CASSQYDRGGGYTF
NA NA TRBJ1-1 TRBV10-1 TGCGCCAGCAGCGTGGGACAAAACACTGAAGCTTTCTTT CASSVGQNTEAFF
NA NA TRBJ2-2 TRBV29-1 TGCAGCGTTGTTTGGAGGGGCACCGGGGAGCTGTTTTTT CSVVWRGTGELFF
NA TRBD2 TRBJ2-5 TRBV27 TGTGCCAGCAGTTTATCACTAGCGGGAGGGGAGACCCAGTACTTC CASSLSLAGGETQYF
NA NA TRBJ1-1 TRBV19 TGTGCCAGTAGTATAAACCGGAGGTCTATGAACACTGAAGCTTTCTTT CASSINRRSMNTEAFF
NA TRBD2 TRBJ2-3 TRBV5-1 TGCGCCAGCAGCTTGGACCCTAGCGGGAGCGGCACAGATACGCAGTATTTT CASSLDPSGSGTDTQYF
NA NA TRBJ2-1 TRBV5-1 TGCGCCAGCAGCTTTTGGAGCATGTTCAAAAGGAGGTCCTACAATGAGCAGTTCTTC CASSFWSMFKRRSYNEQFF
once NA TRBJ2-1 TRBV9 TGTGCCAGCAGCGTAGCTGGGGGCGTTTACAATGAGCAGTTCTTC CASSVAGGVYNEQFF
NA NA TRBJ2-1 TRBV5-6 TGTGCCAGCAGCTTGTCTACGACTGGCCACAATGAGCAGTTCTTC CASSLSTTGHNEQFF
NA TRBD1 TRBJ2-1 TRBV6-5 TGTGCCAGCAGTTATGGCAGGGGGTACAATGAGCAGTTCTTC CASSYGRGYNEQFF
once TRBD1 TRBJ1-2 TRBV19 TGTGCCAGCAGTAGGGACAGAGGGAACTATGGCTACACCTTC CASSRDRGNYGYTF
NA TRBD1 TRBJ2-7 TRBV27 TGTGCCAGTCGAAGAGACAGGGCCTACGAGCAGTACTTC CASRRDRAYEQYF
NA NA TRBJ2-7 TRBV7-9 TGTGCCAGCAGCTTAGCGGGTACGACGGGACAAATCGACGAGCAGTACTTC CASSLAGTTGQIDEQYF
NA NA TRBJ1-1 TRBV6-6 TGTGCCAGCAGAGGGGCTGGGACTGAAGCTTTCTTT CASRGAGTEAFF
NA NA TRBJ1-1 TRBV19 TGTGCCACTACCCTTGTTCCCAGGGGCACTGAAGCTTTCTTT CATTLVPRGTEAFF
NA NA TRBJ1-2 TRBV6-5 TGTGCCAGCAGTTACTCCACAGCCTTCCGGTATGGCTACACCTTC CASSYSTAFRYGYTF
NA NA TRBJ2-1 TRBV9 TGTGCCAGCAGCGTAGAAGGGCTAGCGAACTCCTACAATGAGCAGTTCTTC CASSVEGLANSYNEQFF
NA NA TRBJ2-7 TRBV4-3 TGCGCCAGCAGCCAAATAAGAGGGGGGAGGGCCCAGCTACGGATGATGGAGCAGTACTTC CASSQIRGGRAQLRMMEQYF
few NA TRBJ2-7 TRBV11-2 TGTGCCAGCAGTCGACCGGGGGACTACGAGCAGTACTTC CASSRPGDYEQYF
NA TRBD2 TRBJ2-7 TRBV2 TGTGCCAGCAGTGGAGGAGCGGGAAGCTACGAGCAGTACTTC CASSGGAGSYEQYF
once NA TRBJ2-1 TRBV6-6 TGTGCCAGCACCACGCGGCCGGCGGCCCCCTACAATGAGCAGTTCTTC CASTTRPAAPYNEQFF